This T cell receptor beta chain was sequenced in a study of STAT3 mutations in large granular lymphocyte leukemia. Study-wide results and limits: At least one immunodominant TCR beta clonotype appeared in every T-cell large granular lymphocyte leukemia patient.

This table comes from immunoSEQ multiplex PCR, and its TCRdb copy is limited to in-frame clones, with some not included. The sample holds roughly 14,000 clones, roughly 90% seen once. As to this clone: Antigen: not known.

The germline V gene has CDR1 SGHTA and CDR2 FQGNSA. The CDR3 runs 16 residues. J gave up 0 bases and V 4 bases, and 7 bases lay outside the gene matches. Sequenced input: peripheral blood mononuclear cells. This rearrangement joins TRBV7-2 to TRBJ1-1, with TRBD1 identical over 8 bases. The TCR sequence derives from a man aged 35 to 55 with T-cell large granular lymphocyte leukemia. Some clones in this sample may be carry-over from other donors' samples. The CDR3 coding sequence is TGTGCCAGCAGCTCTTTTGGACAGGGTATGAACACTGAAGCTTTCTTT. Amino acid sequence: CASSSFGQGMNTEAFF.